The clone carrying this TCR beta chain was counted at least ten times. Its antigen is undetermined. CD8+CD57+ cell expansion had been shown by flow cytometry in patients chosen for sequencing. These data are taken from a study of CD8+CD57+ T cells in acquired aplastic anemia. Whole-study findings and limits: Common to patients and controls were 25 to 30 CD8+ CDR3 sequences. Significant differences in CD8+ Simpson's diversity were not observed between patients and controls.

Genomic DNA, serving as template, underwent TCR beta VDJ and CDR3 profiling. TCRdb called the reads again in MiXCR, with one record for every CDR3 protein. Counted here are 200,000 to 250,000 distinct CDR3 sequences, about half occurring once; the ten biggest clones make up just under 20%. Between the trimmed V and J ends, which lost 6 bases and 7 bases, there was a span of 15 bases. This CDR3 region has 14 residues. Per the germline V gene, CDR1 is SGHVS and CDR2 is FQNEAQ. The V and J genes are TRBV7-8 and TRBJ1-4; a weak D match, TRBD1 (6 bases). The origin of this receptor is a human donor with aplastic anemia. Sample: sorted CD4+, CD8+, or CD8+CD57+ T cells (not recorded which) from PBMCs. The CDR3 sequence is CASSAIQGSEKLFF. The CDR3 DNA sequence: TGTGCCAGCAGTGCCATACAGGGAAGTGAAAAACTGTTTTTT.